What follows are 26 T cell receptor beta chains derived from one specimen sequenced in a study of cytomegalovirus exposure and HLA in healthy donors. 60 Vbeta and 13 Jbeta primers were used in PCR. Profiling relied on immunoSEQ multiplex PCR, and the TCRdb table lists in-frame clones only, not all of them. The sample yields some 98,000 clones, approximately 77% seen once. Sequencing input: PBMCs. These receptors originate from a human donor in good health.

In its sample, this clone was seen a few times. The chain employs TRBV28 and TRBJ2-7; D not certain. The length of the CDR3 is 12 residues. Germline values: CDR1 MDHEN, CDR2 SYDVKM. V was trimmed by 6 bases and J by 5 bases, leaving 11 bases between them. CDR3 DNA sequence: TGTGCCAGCAGACAAATCCCCAACGAGCAGTACTTC. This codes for CASRQIPNEQYF.

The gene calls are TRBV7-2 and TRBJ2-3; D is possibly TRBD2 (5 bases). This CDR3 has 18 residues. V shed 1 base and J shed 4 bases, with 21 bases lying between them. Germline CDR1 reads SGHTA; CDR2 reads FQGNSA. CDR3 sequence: CASSLGQSGTPRADTQYF. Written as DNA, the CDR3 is TGTGCCAGCAGCTTAGGTCAGTCAGGTACACCGAGGGCAGATACGCAGTATTTT. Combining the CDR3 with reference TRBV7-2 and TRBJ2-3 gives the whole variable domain GAGVSQSPSNKVTEKGKDVELRCDPISGHTALYWYRQSLGQGLEFLIYFQGNSAPDKSGLPSDRFSAERTGGSVSTLTIQRTQQEDSAVYLCASSLGQSGTPRADTQYFGPGTRLTVL.

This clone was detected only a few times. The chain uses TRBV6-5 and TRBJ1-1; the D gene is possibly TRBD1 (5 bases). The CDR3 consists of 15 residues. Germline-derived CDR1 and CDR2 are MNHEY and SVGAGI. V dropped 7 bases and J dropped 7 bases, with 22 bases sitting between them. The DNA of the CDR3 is TGTGCCAGCACCATGGGGGGTGGCAGATTTGTTGAAGCTTTCTTT. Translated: CASTMGGGRFVEAFF.

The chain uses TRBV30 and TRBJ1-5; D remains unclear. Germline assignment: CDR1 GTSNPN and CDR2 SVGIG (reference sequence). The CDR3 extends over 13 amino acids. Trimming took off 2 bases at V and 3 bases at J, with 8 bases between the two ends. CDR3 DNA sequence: TGTGCCTGGAGTCTTGGGCCCAATCAGCCCCAGCATTTT. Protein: CAWSLGPNQPQHF.

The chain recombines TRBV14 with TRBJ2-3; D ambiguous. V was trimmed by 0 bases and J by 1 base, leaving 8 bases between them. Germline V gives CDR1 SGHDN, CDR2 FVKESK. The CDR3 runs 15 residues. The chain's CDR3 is CASSQERLGTDTQYF. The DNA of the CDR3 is TGTGCCAGCAGCCAAGAACGGCTAGGCACAGATACGCAGTATTTT. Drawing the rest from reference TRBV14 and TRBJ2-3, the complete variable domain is EAGVTQFPSHSVIEKGQTVTLRCDPISGHDNLYWYRRVMGKEIKFLLHFVKESKQDESGMPNNRFLAERTGGTYSTLKVQPAELEDSGVYFCASSQERLGTDTQYFGPGTRLTVL.

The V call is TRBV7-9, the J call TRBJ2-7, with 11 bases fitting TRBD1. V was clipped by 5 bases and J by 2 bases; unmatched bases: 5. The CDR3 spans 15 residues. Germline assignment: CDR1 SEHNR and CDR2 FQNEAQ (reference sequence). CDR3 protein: CASSEGQGETYEQYF. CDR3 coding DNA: TGTGCCAGCAGCGAGGGACAGGGGGAAACCTACGAGCAGTACTTC.

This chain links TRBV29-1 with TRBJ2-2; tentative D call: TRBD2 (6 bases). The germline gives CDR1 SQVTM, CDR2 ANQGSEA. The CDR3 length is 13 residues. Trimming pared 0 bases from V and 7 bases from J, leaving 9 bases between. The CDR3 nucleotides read TGCAGCGTTGAAGAGGGGGGAGTCGGGGAGCTGTTTTTT. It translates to CSVEEGGVGELFF.

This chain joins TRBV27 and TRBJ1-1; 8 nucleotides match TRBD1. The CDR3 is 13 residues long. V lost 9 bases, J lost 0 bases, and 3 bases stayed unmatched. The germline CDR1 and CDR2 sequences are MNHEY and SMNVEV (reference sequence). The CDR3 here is CASWDRLNTEAFF. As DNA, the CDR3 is TGTGCCAGTTGGGACAGGCTGAACACTGAAGCTTTCTTT.

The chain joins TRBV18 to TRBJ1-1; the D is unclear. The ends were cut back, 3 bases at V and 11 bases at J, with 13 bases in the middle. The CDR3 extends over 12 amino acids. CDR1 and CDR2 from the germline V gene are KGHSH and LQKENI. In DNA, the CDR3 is TGTGCCAGCTCACCGGGTGAGGGTGGGGCTTTCTTT. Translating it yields CASSPGEGGAFF.

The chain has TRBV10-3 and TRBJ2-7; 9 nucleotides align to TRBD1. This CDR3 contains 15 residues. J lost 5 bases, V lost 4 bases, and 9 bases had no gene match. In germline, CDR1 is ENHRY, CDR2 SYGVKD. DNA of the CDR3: TGTGCCATCAGTGGGCGTAGTGACAGGGGGGACGAGCAGTACTTC. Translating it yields CAISGRSDRGDEQYF.

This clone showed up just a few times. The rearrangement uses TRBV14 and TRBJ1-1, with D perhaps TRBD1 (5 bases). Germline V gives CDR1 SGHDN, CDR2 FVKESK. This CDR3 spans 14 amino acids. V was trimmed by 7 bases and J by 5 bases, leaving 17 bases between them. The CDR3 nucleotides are TGTGCCAGCAACTTCGTCGGGGGTTTAACTGAAGCTTTCTTT. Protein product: CASNFVGGLTEAFF.

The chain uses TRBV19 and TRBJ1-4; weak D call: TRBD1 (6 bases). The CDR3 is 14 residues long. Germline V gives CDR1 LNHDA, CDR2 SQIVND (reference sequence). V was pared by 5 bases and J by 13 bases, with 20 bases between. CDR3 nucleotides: TGTGCCAGTAGTTCGCCGGGACAATTGGGTTCACTGTTTTTT. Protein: CASSSPGQLGSLFF.

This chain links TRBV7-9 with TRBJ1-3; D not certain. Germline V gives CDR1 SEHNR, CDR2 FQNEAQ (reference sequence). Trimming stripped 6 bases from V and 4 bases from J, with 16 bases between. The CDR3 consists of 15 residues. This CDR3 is CASSPPREGGNTIYF. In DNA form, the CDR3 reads TGTGCCAGCAGTCCCCCCCGGGAGGGAGGAAACACCATATATTTT.

CDR3 region: CASSIQQGAYYGELFF. DNA for the CDR3: TGTGCCAGTAGTATTCAACAGGGGGCGTATTACGGGGAGCTGTTTTTT. The J gene is TRBJ2-2, the V gene TRBV19; 9 bases map to TRBD1. The germline V gene encodes CDR1 LNHDA and CDR2 SQIVND (reference sequence). This CDR3 is built from 16 residues. V shed 3 bases, J shed 7 bases, and the junction held 9 bases outside the gene matches.

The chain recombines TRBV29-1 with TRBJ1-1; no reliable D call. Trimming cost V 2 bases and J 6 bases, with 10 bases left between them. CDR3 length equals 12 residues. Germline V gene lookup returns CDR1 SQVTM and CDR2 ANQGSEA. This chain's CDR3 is CSVEPGRAEAFF. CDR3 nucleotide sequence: TGCAGCGTTGAACCGGGGAGGGCTGAAGCTTTCTTT.

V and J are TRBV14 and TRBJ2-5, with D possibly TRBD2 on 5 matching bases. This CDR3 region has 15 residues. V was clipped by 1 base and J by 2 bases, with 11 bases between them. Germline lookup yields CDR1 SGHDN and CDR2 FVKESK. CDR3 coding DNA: TGTGCCAGCAGCCAAGGGCACCAGCGGCAAGAGACCCAGTACTTC. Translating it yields CASSQGHQRQETQYF.

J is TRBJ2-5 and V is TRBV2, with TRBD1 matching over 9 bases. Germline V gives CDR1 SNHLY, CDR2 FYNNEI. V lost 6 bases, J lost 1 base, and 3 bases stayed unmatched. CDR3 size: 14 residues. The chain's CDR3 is CASRGQGIQETQYF. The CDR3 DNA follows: TGTGCCAGCAGGGGACAGGGAATCCAAGAGACCCAGTACTTC. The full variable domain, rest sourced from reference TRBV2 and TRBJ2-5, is EPEVTQTPSHQVTQMGQEVILRCVPISNHLYFYWYRQILGQKVEFLVSFYNNEISEKSEIFDDQFSVERPDGSNFTLKIRSTKLEDSAMYFCASRGQGIQETQYFGPGTRLLVL.

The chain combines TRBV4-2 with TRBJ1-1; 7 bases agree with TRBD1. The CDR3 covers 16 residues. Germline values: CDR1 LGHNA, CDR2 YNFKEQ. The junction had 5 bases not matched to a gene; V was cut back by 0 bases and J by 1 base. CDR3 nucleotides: TGTGCCAGCAGCCAAGAGACAGGGCTGGGGAACACTGAAGCTTTCTTT. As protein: CASSQETGLGNTEAFF.

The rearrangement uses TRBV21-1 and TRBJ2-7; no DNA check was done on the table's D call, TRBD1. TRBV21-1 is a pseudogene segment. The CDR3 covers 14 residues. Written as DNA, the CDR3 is TGTGCCAGCTCCTGGACAGGGGGCCCCTCCGAGCAGTACTTC. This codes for CASSWTGGPSEQYF.

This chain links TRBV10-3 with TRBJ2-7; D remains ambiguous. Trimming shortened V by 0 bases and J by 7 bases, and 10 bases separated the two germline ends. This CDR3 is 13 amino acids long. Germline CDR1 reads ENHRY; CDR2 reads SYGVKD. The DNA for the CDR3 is TGTGCCATCAGTGAGTCGATAGCTCCAGAGCAGTACTTC. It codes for CAISESIAPEQYF.

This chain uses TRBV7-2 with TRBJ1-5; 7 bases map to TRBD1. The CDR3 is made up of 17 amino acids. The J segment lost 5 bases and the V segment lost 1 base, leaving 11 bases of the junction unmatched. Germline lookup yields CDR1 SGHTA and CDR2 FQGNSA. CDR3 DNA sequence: TGTGCCAGCAGCTTAGAGGGGGCGACAGGCCCGGATCAGCCCCAGCATTTT. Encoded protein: CASSLEGATGPDQPQHF.

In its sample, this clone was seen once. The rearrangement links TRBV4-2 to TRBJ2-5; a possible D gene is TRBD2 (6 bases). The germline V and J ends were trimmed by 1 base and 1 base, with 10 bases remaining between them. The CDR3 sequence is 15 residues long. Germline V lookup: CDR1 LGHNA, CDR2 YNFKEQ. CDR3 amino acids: CASSQVGDSQETQYF. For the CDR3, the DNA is TGTGCCAGCAGCCAAGTCGGGGACTCCCAAGAGACCCAGTACTTC.

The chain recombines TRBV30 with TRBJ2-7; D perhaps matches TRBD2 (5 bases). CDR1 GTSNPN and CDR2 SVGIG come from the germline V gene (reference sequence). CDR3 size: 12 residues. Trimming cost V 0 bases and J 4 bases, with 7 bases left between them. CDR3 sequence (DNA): TGTGCCTGGAGTGTACTAGGGTACGAGCAGTACTTC. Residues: CAWSVLGYEQYF.

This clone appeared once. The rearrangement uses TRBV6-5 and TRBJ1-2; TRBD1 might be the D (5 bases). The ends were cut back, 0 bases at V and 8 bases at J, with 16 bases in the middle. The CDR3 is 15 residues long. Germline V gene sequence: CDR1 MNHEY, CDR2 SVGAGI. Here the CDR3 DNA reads TGTGCCAGCAGTTACTCGCGGGGGACTGCGAAGGGCTACACCTTC. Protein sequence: CASSYSRGTAKGYTF.

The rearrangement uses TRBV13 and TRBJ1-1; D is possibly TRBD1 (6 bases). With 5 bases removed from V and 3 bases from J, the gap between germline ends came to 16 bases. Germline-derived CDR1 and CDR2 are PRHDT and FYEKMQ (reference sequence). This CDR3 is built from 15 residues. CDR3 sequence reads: CASSQYREGYTEAFF. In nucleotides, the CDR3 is TGTGCCAGCAGCCAATACAGGGAGGGGTACACTGAAGCTTTCTTT.

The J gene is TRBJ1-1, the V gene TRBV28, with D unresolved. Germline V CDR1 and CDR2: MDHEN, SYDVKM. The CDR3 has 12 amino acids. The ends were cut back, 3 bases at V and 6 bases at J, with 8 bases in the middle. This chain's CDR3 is CASSLAYPEAFF. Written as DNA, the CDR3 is TGTGCCAGCAGTTTGGCATACCCTGAAGCTTTCTTT.